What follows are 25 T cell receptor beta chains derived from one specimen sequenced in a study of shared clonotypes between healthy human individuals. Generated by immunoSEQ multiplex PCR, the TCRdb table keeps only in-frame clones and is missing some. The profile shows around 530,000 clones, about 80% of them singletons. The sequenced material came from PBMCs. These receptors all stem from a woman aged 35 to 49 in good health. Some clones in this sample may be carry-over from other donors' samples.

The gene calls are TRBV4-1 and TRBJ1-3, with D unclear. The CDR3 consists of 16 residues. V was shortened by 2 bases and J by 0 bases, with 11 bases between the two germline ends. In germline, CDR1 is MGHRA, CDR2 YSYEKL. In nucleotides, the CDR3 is TGCGCCAGCAGCCAACCGGGCCCTATCTCTGGAAACACCATATATTTT. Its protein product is CASSQPGPISGNTIYF.

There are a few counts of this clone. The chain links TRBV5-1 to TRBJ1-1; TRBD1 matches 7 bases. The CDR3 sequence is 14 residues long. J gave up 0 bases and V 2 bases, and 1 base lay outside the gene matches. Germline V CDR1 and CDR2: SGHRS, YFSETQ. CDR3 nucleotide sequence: TGCGCCAGCAGCTTCACAGGGGTGAACACTGAAGCTTTCTTT. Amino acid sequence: CASSFTGVNTEAFF.

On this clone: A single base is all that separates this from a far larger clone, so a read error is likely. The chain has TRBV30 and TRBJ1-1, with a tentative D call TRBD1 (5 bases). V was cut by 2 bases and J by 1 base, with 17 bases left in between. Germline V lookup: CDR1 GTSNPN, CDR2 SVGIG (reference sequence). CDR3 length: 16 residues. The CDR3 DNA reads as TGTGCCTGGAGTAATCCCAGGGTTAGGCCGAACACTGAAGCTTTCTTT. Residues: CAWSNPRVRPNTEAFF.

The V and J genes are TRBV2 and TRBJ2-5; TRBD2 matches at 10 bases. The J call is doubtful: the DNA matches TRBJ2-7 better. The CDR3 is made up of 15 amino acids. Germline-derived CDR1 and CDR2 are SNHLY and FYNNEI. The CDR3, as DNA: TGTGCCAGCAGACTCGACAGACTAGCGGGTTACGAGCAGTACTTC. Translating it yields CASRLDRLAGYEQYF.

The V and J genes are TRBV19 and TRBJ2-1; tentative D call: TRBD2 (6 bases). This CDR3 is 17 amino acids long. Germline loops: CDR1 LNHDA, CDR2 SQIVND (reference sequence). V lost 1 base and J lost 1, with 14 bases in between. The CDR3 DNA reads TGTGCCAGTAGTATAGGGAGTGGGAGGATGTCCTACAATGAGCAGTTCTTC. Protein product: CASSIGSGRMSYNEQFF.

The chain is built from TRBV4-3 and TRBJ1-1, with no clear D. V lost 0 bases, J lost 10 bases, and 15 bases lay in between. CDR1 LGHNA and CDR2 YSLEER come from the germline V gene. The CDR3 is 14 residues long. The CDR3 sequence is CASSQDLSSGRAFF. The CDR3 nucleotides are TGCGCCAGCAGCCAAGACCTCAGCTCCGGACGAGCTTTCTTT.

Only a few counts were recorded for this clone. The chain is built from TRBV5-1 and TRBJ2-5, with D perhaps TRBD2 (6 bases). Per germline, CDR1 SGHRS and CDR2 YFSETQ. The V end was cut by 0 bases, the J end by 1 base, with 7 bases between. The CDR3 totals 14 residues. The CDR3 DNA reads TGCGCCAGCAGCTTGGTTAGCGGCCAAGAGACCCAGTACTTC. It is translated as CASSLVSGQETQYF.

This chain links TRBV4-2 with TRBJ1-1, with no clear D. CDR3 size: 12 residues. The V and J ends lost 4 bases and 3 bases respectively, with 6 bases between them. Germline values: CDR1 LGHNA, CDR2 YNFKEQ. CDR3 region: CASSLRHTEAFF. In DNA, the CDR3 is TGTGCCAGCAGCCTACGACACACTGAAGCTTTCTTT.

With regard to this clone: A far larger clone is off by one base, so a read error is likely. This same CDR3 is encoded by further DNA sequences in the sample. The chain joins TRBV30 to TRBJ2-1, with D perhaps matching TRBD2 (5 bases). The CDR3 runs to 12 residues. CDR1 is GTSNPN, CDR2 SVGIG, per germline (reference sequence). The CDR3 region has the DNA TGTGCATGGAGCGGCGCCTACAATGAGCAGTTCTTC. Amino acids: CAWSGAYNEQFF.

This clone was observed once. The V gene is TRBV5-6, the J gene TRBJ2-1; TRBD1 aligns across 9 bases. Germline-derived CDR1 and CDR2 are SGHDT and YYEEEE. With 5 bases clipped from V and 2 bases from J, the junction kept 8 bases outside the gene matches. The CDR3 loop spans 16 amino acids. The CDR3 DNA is TGTGCCAGCAGTTCCTCCGGGACAGGGCCCTACAATGAGCAGTTCTTC. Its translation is CASSSSGTGPYNEQFF.

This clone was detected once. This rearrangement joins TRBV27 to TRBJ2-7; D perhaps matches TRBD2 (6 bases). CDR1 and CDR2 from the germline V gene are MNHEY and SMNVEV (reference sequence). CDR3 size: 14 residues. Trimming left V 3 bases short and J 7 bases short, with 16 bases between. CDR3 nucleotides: TGTGCCAGCAGTTTTAGGCGGGGCGCCCAAGAGCAGTACTTC. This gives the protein CASSFRRGAQEQYF.

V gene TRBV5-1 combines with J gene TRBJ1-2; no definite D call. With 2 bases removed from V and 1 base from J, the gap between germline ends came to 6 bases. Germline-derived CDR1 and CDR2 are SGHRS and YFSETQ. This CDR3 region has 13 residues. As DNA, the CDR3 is TGCGCCAGCAGCTTACATAGTAACTATGGCTACACCTTC. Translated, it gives CASSLHSNYGYTF. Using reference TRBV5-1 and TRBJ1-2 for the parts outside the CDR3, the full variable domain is KAGVTQTPRYLIKTRGQQVTLSCSPISGHRSVSWYQQTPGQGLQFLFEYFSETQRNKGNFPGRFSGRQFSNSRSEMNVSTLELGDSALYLCASSLHSNYGYTFGSGTRLTVV.

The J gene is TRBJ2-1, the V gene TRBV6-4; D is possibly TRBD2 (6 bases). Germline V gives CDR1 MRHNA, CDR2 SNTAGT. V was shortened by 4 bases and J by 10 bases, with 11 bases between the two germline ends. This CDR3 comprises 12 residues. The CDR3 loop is CASSVLAREQFF. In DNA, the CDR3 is TGTGCCAGCAGTGTACTAGCTAGGGAGCAGTTCTTC.

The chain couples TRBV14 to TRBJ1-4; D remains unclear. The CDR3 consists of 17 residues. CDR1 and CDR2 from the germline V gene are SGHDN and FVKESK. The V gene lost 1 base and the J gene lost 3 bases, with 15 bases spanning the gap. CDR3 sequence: CASSQARTIGANEKLFF. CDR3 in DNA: TGTGCCAGCAGCCAAGCCCGTACTATAGGAGCTAATGAAAAACTGTTTTTT.

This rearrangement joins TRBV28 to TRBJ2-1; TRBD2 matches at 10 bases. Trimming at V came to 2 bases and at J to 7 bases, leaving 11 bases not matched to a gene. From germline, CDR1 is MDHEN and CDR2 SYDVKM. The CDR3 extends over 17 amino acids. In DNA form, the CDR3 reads TGTGCCAGCAGTTTACCCCAGGGAGCGGGAGGGCCGAATGAGCAGTTCTTC. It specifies CASSLPQGAGGPNEQFF.

CDR3 sequence reads: CASSRSGNQPQHF. Here the CDR3 DNA reads TGTGCCAGCAGCCGTAGCGGTAATCAGCCCCAGCATTTT. The chain is built from TRBV6-5 and TRBJ1-5; no definite D call. Trimming took 6 bases from V and 4 from J, leaving 10 bases between them. This CDR3 region has 13 residues. The germline gives CDR1 MNHEY, CDR2 SVGAGI.

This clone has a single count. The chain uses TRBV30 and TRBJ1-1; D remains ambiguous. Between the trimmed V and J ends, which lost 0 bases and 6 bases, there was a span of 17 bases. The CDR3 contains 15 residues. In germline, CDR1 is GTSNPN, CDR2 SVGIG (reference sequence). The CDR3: CAWSVYTSKSAEAFF. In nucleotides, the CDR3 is TGTGCCTGGAGTGTGTATACTTCAAAATCGGCTGAAGCTTTCTTT.

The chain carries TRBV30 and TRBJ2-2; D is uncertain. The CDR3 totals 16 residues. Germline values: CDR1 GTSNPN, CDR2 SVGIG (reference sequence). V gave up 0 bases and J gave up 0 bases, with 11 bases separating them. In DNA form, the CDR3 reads TGTGCCTGGAGTGTGGCGATTTTATCGAACACCGGGGAGCTGTTTTTT. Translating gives CAWSVAILSNTGELFF.

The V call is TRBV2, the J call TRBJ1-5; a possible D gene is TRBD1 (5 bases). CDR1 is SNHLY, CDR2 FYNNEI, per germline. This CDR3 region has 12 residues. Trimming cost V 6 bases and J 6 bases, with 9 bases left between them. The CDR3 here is CASRRGFQPQHF. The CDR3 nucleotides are TGTGCCAGCAGAAGGGGTTTTCAGCCCCAGCATTTT.

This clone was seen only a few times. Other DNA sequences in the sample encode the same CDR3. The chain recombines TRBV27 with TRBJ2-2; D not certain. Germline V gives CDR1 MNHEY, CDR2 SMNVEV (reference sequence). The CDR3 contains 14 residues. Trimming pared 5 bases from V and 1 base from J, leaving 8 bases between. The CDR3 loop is CASSPQLNTGELFF. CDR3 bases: TGTGCCAGCAGTCCCCAATTGAACACCGGGGAGCTGTTTTTT.

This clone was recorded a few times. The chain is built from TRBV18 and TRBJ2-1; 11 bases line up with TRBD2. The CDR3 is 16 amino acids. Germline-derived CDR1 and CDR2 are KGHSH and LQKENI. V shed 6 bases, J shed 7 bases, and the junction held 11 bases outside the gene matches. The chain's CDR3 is CASSLSSGRALNEQFF. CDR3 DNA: TGTGCCAGCTCTCTAAGTAGCGGGAGGGCCTTAAATGAGCAGTTCTTC.

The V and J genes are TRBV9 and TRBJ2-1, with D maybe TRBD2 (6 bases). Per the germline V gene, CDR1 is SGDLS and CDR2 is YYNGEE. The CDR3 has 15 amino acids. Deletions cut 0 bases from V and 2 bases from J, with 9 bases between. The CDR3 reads CASSVAGAPYNEQFF. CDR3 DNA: TGTGCCAGCAGCGTAGCGGGAGCCCCCTACAATGAGCAGTTCTTC.

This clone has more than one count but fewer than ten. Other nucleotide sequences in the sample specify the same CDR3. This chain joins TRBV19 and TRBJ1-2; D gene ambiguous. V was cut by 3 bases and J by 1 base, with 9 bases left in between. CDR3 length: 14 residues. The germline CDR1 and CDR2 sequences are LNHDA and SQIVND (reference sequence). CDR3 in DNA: TGTGCCAGTAGTATCCCGGGCCTTAACTATGGCTACACCTTC. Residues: CASSIPGLNYGYTF.

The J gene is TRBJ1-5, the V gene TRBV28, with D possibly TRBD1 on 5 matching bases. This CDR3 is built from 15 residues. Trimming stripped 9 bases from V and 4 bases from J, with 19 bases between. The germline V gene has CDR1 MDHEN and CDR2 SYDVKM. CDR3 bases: TGTGCCAGTAATTTAGTGGGCAGGGTAAATCAGCCCCAGCATTTT. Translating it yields CASNLVGRVNQPQHF.

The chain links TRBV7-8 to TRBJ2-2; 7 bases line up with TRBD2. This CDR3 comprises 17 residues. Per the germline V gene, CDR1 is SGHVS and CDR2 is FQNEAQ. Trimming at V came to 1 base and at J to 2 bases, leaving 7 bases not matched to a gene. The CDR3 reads CASSLDGRPGNTGELFF. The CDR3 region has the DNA TGTGCCAGCAGCTTAGACGGGAGGCCGGGTAACACCGGGGAGCTGTTTTTT.